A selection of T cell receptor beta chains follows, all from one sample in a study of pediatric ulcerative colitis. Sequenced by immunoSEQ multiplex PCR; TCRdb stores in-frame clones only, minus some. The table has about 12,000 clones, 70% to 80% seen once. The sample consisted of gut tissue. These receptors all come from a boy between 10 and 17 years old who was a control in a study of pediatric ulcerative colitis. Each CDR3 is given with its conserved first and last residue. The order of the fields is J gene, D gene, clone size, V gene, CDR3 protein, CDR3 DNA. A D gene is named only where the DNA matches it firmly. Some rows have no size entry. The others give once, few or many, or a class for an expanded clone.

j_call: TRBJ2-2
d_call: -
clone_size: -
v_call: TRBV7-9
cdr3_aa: CASSSWTFQHTGELFF
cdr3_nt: TGTGCCAGCAGCTCCTGGACATTCCAGCACACCGGGGAGCTGTTTTTT

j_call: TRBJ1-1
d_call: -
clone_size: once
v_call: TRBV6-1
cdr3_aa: CASSEDTEAFF
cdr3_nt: TGTGCCAGCAGTGAAGACACTGAAGCTTTCTTT

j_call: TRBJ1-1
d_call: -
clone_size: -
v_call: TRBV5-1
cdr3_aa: CASSWDRGTEAFF
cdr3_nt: TGCGCCAGCAGCTGGGATAGGGGCACTGAAGCTTTCTTT

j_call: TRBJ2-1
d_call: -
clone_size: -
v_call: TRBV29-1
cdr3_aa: CSVGGAEFSYNEQFF
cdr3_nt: TGCAGCGTTGGGGGGGCAGAGTTCTCCTACAATGAGCAGTTCTTC

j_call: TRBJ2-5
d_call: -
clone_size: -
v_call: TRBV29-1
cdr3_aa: CSASGATQETQYF
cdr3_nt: TGCAGCGCCTCCGGGGCGACTCAAGAGACCCAGTACTTC

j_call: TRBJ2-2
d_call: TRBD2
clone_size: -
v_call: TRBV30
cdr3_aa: CAWSSGRGNTGELFF
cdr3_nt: TGTGCCTGGAGTTCCGGGAGGGGGAACACCGGGGAGCTGTTTTTT

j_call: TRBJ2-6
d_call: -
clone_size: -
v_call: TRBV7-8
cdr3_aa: CASSFSSAGADVLTF
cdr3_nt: TGTGCCAGCAGCTTCTCTAGTGCTGGGGCCGACGTCCTGACTTTC

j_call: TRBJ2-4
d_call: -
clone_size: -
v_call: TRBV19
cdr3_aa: CASSIDHLAKNIQYF
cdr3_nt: TGTGCCAGTAGTATAGATCATCTAGCCAAAAACATTCAGTACTTC

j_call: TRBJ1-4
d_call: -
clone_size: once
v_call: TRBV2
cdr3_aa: CASQAEANEKLFF
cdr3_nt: TGTGCCAGCCAGGCGGAAGCGAATGAAAAACTGTTTTTT

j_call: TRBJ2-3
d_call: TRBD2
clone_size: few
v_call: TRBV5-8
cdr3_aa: CASSWGLRGLLDTQYF
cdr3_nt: TGTGCCAGCAGCTGGGGACTGCGGGGACTATTAGATACGCAGTATTTT

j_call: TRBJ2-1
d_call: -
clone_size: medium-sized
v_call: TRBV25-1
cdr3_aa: CASSGPWDTYNEQFF
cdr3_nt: TGTGCCAGCAGCGGCCCCTGGGATACCTACAATGAGCAGTTCTTC

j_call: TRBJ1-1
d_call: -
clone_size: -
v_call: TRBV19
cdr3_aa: CASSIATEAFF
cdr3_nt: TGTGCCAGTAGTATAGCAACCGAAGCTTTCTTT

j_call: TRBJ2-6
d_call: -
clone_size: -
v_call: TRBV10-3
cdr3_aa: CAISERASSTSLSGANVLTF
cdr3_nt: TGTGCCATCAGTGAAAGGGCGAGTAGTACTAGTCTATCTGGGGCCAACGTCCTGACTTTC

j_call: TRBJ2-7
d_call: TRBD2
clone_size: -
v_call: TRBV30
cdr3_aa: CAWTMTSGSVSYEQYF
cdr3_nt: TGTGCCTGGACTATGACTAGCGGGAGTGTCTCCTACGAGCAGTACTTC

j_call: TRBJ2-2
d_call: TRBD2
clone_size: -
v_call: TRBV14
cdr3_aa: CASSQRTSRNTGELFF
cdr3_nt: TGTGCCAGCAGCCAGAGGACTAGCAGGAACACCGGGGAGCTGTTTTTT

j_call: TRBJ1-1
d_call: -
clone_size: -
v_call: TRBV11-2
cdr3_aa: CASSPYSGTEAFF
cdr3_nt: TGTGCCAGCAGCCCTTATAGTGGCACTGAAGCTTTCTTT

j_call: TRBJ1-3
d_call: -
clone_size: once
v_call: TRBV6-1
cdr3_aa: CASSARDILLQGSGNTIYF
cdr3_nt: TGTGCCAGCAGTGCCCGCGACATTTTATTACAGGGATCTGGAAACACCATATATTTT

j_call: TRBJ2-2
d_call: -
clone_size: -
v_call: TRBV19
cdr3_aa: CASSIVDHDTGELFF
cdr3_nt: TGTGCCAGTAGTATAGTTGACCACGACACCGGGGAGCTGTTTTTT

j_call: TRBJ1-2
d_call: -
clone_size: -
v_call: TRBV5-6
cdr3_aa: CASSLGAEYGYTF
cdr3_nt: TGTGCCAGCAGCTTGGGGGCAGAATATGGCTACACCTTC

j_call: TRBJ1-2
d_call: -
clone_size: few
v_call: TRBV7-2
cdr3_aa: CASSQRPGVGYTF
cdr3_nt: TGTGCCAGCAGCCAACGACCCGGGGTGGGTTACACCTTC

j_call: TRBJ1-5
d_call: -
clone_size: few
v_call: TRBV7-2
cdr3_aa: CASSLVGGRNQPQHF
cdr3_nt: TGTGCCAGCAGCTTAGTTGGGGGGCGTAATCAGCCCCAGCATTTT

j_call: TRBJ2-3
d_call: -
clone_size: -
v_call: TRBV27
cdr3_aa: CASSPPGPTDTQYF
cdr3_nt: TGTGCCAGCAGTCCTCCCGGCCCCACAGATACGCAGTATTTT

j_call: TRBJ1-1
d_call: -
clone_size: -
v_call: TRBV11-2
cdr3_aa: CASSLGSRVMNTEAFF
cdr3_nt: TGTGCCAGCAGCTTAGGCTCCAGGGTGATGAACACTGAAGCTTTCTTT

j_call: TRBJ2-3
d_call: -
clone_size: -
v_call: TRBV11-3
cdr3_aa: CASSLGGDADTQYF
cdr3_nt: TGTGCCAGCAGCTTAGGGGGAGACGCAGATACGCAGTATTTT

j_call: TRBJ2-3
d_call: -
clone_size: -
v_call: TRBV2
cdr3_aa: CASRQMRISTDTQYF
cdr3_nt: TGTGCCAGCAGACAGATGAGAATTAGCACAGATACGCAGTATTTT

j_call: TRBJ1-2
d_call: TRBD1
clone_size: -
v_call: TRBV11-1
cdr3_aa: CASSLNRGGYGYTF
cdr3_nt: TGTGCCAGCAGCTTAAACAGGGGCGGCTATGGCTACACCTTC

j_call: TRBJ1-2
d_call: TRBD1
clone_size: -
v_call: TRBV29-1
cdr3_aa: CSVTGGRDYGYTF
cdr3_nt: TGCAGCGTTACAGGGGGCCGAGACTATGGCTACACCTTC

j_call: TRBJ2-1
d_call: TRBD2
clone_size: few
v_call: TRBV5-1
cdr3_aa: CASSLVLASNEQFF
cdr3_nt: TGCGCCAGCAGCTTGGTACTAGCGAGCAATGAGCAGTTCTTC

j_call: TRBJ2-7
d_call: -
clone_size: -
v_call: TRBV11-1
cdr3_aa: CASSLEAADYSYEQYF
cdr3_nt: TGTGCCAGCAGCTTAGAGGCAGCGGACTACTCCTACGAGCAGTACTTC

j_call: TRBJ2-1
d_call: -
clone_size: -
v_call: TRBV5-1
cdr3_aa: CASSLAGQTYNEQFF
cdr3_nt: TGCGCCAGCAGCTTGGCAGGACAGACCTACAATGAGCAGTTCTTC

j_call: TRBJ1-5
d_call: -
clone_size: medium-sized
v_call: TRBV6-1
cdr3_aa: CASSFDRMGNQPQHF
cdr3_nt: TGTGCCAGCAGTTTCGACAGGATGGGCAATCAGCCCCAGCATTTT

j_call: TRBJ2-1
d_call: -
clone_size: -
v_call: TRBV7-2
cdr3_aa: CASSPGGSQNEQFF
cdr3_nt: TGTGCCAGCAGCCCCGGCGGTAGTCAGAATGAGCAGTTCTTC

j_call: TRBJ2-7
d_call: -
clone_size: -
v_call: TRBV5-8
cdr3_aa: CASSLDVGQEYF
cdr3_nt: TGTGCCAGCAGCTTGGACGTGGGGCAGGAGTACTTC

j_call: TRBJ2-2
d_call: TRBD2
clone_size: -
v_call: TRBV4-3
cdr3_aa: CASSQEAGANTGELFF
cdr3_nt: TGCGCCAGCAGCCAAGAAGCGGGAGCGAACACCGGGGAGCTGTTTTTT

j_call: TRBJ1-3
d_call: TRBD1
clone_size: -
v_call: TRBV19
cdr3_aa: CASAGQVGNTIYF
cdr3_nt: TGTGCCAGCGCGGGACAGGTTGGAAACACCATATATTTT

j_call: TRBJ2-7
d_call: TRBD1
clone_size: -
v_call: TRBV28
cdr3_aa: CASSLPPWTGTSYEQYF
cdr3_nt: TGTGCCAGCAGTTTACCCCCATGGACAGGGACCTCCTACGAGCAGTACTTC

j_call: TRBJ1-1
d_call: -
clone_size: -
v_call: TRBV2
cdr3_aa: CAGRGNTEAFF
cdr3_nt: TGTGCCGGTAGGGGGAACACTGAAGCTTTCTTT

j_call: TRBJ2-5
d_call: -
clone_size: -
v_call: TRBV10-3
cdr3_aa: CAISESETQYF
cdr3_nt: TGTGCCATCAGTGAGTCGGAGACCCAGTACTTC

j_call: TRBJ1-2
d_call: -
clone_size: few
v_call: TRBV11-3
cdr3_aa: CASSLDRDIATF
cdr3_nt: TGTGCCAGCAGCTTAGACCGGGACATAGCCACCTTC

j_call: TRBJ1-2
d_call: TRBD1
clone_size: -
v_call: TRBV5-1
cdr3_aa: CASSSGQEEGYTF
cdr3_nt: TGCGCCAGCAGCTCAGGACAGGAGGAGGGCTACACCTTC

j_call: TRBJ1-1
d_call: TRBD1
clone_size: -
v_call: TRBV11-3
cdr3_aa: CASSRTGRKEAFF
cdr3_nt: TGTGCCAGCAGTCGGACAGGGAGGAAGGAAGCTTTCTTT

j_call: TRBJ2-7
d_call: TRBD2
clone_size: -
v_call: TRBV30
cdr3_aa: CAWRGLAGGYEQYF
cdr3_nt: TGTGCCTGGAGGGGACTAGCGGGAGGTTACGAGCAGTACTTC

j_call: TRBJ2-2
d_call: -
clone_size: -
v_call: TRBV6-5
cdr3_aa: CASSRDTGELFF
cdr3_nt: TGTGCCAGCAGTCGCGACACCGGGGAGCTGTTTTTT

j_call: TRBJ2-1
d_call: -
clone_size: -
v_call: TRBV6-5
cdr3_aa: CASSYTAEQFF
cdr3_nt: TGTGCCAGCAGCTACACCGCTGAGCAGTTCTTC

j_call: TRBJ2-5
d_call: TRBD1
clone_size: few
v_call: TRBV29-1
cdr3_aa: CSVGEDRGFQETQYF
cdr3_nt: TGCAGCGTTGGGGAGGACAGGGGGTTCCAAGAGACCCAGTACTTC

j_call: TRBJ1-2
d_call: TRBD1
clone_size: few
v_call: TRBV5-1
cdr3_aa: CASSFRGGGEGYTF
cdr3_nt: TGCGCCAGCAGCTTCAGGGGGGGAGGTGAAGGCTACACCTTC

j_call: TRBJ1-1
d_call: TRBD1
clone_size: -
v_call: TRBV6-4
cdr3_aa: CASSDSGDRANTEAFF
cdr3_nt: TGTGCCAGCAGTGACTCCGGGGACAGGGCGAACACTGAAGCTTTCTTT

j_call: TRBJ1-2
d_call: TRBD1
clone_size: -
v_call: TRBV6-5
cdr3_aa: CASSYAIQGSYTF
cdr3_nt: TGTGCCAGCAGTTACGCGATACAGGGGAGCTACACCTTC

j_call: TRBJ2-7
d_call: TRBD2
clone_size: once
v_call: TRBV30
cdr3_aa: CAWSLHSGLADYEQYF
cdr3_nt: TGTGCCTGGAGCCTGCACTCGGGACTAGCGGACTACGAGCAGTACTTC

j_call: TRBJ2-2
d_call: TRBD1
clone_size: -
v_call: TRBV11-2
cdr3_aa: CASSSRTGTGELFF
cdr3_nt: TGTGCCAGCAGCTCACGGACAGGGACCGGGGAGCTGTTTTTT

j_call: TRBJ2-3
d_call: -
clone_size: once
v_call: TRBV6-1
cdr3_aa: CASSDRGYTDFLF
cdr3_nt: TGTGCCAGCAGTGACCGAGGCTACACGGACTTTCTCTTT

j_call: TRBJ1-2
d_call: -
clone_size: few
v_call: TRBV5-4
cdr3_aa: CASSPGRIYGYTF
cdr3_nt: TGTGCCAGCAGCCCTGGAAGGATCTATGGCTACACCTTC

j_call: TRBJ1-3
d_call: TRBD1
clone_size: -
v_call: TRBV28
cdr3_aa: CASSPPTGGGNTIYF
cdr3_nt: TGTGCCAGCAGTCCCCCGACAGGGGGTGGAAACACCATATATTTT

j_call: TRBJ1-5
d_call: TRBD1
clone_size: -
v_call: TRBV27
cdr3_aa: CASSLKGQGSDQPQHF
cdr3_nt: TGTGCCAGCAGTTTAAAGGGACAGGGGAGTGATCAGCCCCAGCATTTT

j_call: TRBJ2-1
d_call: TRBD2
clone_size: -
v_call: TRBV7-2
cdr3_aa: CASSLGTSGRVQFF
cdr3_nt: TGTGCCAGCAGCTTAGGAACTAGCGGGAGGGTGCAGTTCTTC

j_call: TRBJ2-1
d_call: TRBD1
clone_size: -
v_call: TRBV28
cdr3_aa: CASPPGTGVNNEQFF
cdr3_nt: TGTGCCAGCCCTCCGGGGACAGGCGTCAACAATGAGCAGTTCTTC

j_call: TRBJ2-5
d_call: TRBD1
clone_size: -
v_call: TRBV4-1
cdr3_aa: CASSRQGMETQYF
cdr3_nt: TGCGCCAGCAGCAGACAGGGTATGGAGACCCAGTACTTC

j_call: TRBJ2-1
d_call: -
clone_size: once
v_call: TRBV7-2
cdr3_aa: CASSLRGSYNEQFF
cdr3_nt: TGTGCCAGCAGCTTAAGAGGGTCCTACAATGAGCAGTTCTTC